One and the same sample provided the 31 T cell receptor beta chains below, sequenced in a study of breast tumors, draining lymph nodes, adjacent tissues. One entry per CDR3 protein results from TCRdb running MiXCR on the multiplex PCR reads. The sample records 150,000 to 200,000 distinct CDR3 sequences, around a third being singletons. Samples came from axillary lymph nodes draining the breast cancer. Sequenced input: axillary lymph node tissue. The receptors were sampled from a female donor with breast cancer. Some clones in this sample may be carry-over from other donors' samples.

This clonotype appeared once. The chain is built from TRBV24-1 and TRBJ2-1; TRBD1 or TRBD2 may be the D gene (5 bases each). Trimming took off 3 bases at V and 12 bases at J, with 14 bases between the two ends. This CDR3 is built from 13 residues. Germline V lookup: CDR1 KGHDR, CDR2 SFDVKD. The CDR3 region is CATSDPSGTGQFF. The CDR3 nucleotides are TGTGCCACCAGTGATCCATCCGGGACCGGGCAGTTCTTC.

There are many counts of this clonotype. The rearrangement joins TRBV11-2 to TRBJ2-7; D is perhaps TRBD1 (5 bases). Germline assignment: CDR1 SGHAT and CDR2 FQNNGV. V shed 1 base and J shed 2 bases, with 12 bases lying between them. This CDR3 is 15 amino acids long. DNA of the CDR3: TGTGCCAGCAGCTTAGGCCCCGGCAGGGCCTACGAGCAGTACTTC. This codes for CASSLGPGRAYEQYF. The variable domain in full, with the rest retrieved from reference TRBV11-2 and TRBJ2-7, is EAGVAQSPRYKIIEKRQSVAFWCNPISGHATLYWYQQILGQGPKLLIQFQNNGVVDDSQLPKDRFSAERLKGVDSTLKIQPAKLEDSAVYLCASSLGPGRAYEQYFGPGTRLTVT.

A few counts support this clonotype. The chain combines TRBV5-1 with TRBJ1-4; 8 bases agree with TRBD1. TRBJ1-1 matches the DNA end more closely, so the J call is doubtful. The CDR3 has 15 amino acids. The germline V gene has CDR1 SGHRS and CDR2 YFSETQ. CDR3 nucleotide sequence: TGCGCCAGCAGGGTTACAGGGGGGAAACGCACTGAAGCTTTCTTT. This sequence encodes CASRVTGGKRTEAFF.

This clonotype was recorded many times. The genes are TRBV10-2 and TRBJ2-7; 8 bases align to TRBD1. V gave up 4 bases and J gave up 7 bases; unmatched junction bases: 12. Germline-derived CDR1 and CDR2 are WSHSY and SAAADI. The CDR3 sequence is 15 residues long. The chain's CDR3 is CASSVRQGTSREQYF. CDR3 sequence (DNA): TGCGCCAGCAGTGTACGACAGGGGACCTCGAGAGAGCAGTACTTC.

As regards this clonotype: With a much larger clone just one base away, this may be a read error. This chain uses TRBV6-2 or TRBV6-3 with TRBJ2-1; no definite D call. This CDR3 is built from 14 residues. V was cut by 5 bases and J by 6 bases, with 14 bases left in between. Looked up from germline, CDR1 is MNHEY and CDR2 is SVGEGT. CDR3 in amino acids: CASSTPKPRNEQFF. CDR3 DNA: TGTGCCAGCAGTACCCCGAAGCCCCGCAATGAGCAGTTCTTC.

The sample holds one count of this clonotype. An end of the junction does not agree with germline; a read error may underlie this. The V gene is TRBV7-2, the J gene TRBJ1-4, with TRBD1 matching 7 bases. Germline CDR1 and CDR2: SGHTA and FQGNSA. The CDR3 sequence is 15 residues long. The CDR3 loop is CASSLATGDGEKLFF. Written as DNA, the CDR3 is TGCGCCAGCAGCTTAGCCACAGGGGACGGAGAAAAACTGTTTTTT.

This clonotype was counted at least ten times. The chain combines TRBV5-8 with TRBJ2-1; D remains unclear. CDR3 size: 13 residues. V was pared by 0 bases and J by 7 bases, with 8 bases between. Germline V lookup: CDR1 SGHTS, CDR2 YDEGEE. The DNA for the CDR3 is TGTGCCAGCAGCTTGGGGCCGGAGAATGAGCAGTTCTTC. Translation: CASSLGPENEQFF.

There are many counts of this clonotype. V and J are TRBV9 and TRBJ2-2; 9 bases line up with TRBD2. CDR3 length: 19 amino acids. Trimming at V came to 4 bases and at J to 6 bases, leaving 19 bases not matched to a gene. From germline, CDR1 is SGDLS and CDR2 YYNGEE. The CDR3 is CASSTWDFSGSVKSGELFF. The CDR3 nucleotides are TGTGCCAGCAGCACCTGGGACTTTAGCGGGAGTGTGAAGTCCGGGGAGCTGTTTTTT.

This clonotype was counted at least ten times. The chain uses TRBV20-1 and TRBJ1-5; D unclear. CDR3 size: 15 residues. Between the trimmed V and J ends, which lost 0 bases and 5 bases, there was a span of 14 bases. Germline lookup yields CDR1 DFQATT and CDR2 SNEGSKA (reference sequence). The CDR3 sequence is CSARDEFSDHQPQHF. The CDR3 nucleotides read TGCAGTGCTAGAGATGAGTTCAGCGACCATCAGCCCCAGCATTTT.

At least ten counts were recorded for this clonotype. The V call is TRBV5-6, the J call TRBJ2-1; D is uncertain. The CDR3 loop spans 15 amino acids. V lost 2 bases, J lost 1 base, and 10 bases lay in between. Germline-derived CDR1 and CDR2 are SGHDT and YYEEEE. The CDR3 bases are TGTGCCAGCAGCTTTCCCTCAAAGTCCTACAATGAGCAGTTCTTC. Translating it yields CASSFPSKSYNEQFF. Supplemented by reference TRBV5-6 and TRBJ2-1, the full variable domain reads DAGVTQSPTHLIKTRGQQVTLRCSPKSGHDTVSWYQQALGQGPQFIFQYYEEEERQRGNFPDRFSGHQFPNYSSELNVNALLLGDSALYLCASSFPSKSYNEQFFGPGTRLTVL.

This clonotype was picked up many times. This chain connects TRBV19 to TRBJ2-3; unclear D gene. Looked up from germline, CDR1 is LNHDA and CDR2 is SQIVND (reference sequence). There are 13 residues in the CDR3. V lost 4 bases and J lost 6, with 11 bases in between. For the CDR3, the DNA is TGTGCCAGTAGTACTGGGCACTCGGATACGCAGTATTTT. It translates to CASSTGHSDTQYF.

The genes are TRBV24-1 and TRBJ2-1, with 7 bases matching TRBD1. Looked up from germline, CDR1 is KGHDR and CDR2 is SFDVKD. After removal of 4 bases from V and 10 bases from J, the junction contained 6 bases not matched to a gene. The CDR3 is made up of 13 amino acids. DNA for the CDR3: TGTGCCACCAGTGACCGGACAGGCCTAGAGCAGTTCTTC. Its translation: CATSDRTGLEQFF.

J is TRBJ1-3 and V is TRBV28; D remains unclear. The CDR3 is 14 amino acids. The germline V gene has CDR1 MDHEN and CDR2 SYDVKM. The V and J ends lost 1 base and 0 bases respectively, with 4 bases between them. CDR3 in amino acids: CASSLSGSGNTIYF. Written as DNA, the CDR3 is TGTGCCAGCAGTTTATCCGGCTCTGGAAACACCATATATTTT.

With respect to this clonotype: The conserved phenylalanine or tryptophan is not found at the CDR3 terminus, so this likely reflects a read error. The CDR3 coding sequence is TGCGCCAGCAGCCCTACACCTTCCTACAATGAGCAGTTCCTC. Translated: CASSPTPSYNEQFL. The chain employs TRBV7-2 and TRBJ2-1; D not certain. Germline V lookup: CDR1 SGHTA, CDR2 FQGNSA. The CDR3 is made up of 14 amino acids.

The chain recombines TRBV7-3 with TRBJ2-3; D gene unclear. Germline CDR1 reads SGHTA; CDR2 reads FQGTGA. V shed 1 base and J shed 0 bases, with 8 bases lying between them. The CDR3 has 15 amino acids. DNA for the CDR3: TGTGCCAGCAGCTTAATCAGTCCAAGCACAGATACGCAGTATTTT. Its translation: CASSLISPSTDTQYF.

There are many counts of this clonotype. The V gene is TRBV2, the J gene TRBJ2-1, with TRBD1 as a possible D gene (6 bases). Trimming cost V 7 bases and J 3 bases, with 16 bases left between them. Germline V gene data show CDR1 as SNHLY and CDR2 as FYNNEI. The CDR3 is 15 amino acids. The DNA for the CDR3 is TGTGCCAGCATGACGAACAGGGCCCTCTACAATGAGCAGTTCTTC. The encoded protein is CASMTNRALYNEQFF.

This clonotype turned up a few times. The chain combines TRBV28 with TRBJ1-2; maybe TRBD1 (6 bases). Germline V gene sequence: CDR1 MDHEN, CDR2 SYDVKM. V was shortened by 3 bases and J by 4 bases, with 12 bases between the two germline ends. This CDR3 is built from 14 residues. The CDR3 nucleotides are TGTGCCAGCAGTTTCCAGGGGTCAAGCTATGGCTACACCTTC. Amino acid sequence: CASSFQGSSYGYTF.

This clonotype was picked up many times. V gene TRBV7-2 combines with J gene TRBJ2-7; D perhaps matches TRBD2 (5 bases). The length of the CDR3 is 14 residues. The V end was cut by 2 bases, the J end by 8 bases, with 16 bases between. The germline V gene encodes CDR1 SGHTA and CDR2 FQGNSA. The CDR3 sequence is CASSLSRTGFQQYF. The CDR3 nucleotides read TGTGCCAGCAGCTTATCCAGGACTGGCTTTCAGCAGTACTTC.

CDR3 DNA: TGTGCCACCAGCAGAGATCGAGGGACTGGGGCCAACGTCCTGACTTTC. The encoded protein is CATSRDRGTGANVLTF. The chain combines TRBV15 with TRBJ2-6, with D tentatively TRBD2 (5 bases). Germline V gene data show CDR1 as LNHNV and CDR2 as YYDKDF (reference sequence). The V end was cut by 0 bases, the J end by 2 bases, with 8 bases between. This CDR3 is built from 16 residues.

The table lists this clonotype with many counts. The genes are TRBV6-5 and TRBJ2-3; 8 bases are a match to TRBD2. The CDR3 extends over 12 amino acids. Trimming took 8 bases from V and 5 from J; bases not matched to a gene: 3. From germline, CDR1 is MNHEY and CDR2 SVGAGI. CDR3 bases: TGTGCCAGCCGGGGGGGCGGAGATACGCAGTATTTT. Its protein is CASRGGGDTQYF.

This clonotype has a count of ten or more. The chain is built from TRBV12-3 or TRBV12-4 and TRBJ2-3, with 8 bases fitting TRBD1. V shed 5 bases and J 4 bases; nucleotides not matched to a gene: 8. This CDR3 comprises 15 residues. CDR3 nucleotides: TGTGCCAGCAGTACCGGACAGGGTTTGGCAGATACGCAGTATTTT. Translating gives CASSTGQGLADTQYF.

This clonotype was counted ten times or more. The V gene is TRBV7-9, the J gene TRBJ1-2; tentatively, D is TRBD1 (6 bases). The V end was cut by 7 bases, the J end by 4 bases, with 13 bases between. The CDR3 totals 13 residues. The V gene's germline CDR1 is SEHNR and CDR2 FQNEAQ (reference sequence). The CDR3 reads CASTLGGGYGYTF. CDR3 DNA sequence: TGTGCCAGCACCTTGGGGGGCGGCTATGGCTACACCTTC.

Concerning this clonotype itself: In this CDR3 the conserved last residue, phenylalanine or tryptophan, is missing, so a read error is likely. The CDR3 reads CASSLNAGSYEQYP. The CDR3 DNA is TGTGCCAGCAGCTTAAATGCAGGCTCCTACGAGCAGTACCCC. The V call is TRBV7-3, the J call TRBJ2-7; no firm D call. The CDR3 length is 14 residues. Germline CDR1 is SGHTA and CDR2 is FQGTGA. V was clipped by 1 base and J by 0 bases, with 7 bases between them.

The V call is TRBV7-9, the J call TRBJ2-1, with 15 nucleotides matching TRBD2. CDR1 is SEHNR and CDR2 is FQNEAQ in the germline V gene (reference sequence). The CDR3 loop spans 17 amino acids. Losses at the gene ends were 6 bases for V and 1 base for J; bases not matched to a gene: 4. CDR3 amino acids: CASSGLAGGRSYNEQFF. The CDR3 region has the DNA TGTGCCAGCAGTGGACTAGCGGGAGGGAGGTCCTACAATGAGCAGTTCTTC.

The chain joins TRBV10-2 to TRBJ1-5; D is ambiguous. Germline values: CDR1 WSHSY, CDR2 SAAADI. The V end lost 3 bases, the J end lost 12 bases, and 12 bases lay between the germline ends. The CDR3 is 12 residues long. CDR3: CASSEERRDQHF. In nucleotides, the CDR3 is TGCGCCAGCAGTGAAGAACGCCGGGACCAGCATTTT.

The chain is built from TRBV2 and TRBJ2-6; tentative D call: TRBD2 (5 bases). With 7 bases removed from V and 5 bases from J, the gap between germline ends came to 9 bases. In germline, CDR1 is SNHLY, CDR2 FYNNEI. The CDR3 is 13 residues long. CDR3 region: CASIPGRANVLTF. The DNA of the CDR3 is TGTGCCAGCATCCCCGGGAGGGCCAACGTCCTGACTTTC.

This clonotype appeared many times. In DNA form, the CDR3 reads TGCGCCATCCATACAGGGCTGGGCTACACCTTC. Its translation: CAIHTGLGYTF. The chain carries TRBV10-1 and TRBJ1-2; D is perhaps TRBD1 (6 bases). CDR1 WNHNN and CDR2 SYGVQD come from the germline V gene (reference sequence). Trimming shortened V by 10 bases and J by 8 bases, and 14 bases separated the two germline ends. The CDR3 extends over 11 amino acids.

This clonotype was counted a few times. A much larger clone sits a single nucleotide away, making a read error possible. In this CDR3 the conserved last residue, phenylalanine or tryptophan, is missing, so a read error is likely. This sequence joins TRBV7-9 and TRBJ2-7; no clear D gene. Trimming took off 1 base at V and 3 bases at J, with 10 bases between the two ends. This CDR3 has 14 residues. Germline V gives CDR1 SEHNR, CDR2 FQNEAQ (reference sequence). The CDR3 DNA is TGTGCCAGCAGCTTAGGAGACCTGGGCTACGAGCAGTACCTC. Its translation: CASSLGDLGYEQYL.

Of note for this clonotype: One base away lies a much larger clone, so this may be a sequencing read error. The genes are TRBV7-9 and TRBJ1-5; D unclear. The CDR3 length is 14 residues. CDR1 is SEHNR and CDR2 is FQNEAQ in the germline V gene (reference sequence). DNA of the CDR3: TGTGCCAGCAGCTTAGGCCCCACTCTCGGGCCCCAGCGTTTT. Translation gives CASSLGPTLGPQRF.

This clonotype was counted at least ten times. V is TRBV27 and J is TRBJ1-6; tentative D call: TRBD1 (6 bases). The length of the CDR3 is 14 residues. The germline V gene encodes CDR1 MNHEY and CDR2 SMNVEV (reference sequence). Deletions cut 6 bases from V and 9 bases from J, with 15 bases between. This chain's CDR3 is CASSHPNRASPLHF. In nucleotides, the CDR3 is TGTGCCAGCAGCCACCCAAACAGGGCTTCACCCCTCCACTTT.

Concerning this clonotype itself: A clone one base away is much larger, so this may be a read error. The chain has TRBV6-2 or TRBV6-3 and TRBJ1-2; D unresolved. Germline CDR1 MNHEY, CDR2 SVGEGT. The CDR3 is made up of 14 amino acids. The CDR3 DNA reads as TGTGCCAGCAATTACGCAGGAGCTAACTATGGCTACACCTTC. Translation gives CASNYAGANYGYTF.